This T cell receptor beta chain was sequenced in a study of CD8+CD57+ T cells in acquired aplastic anemia. Study-level information: Sorted CD4+ and CD8+ cells yielded DNA averaging around 3.5 ug. General study points: Patients were compared with controls for CD8+ Simpson's diversity, and no significant difference emerged. Around 30 sequences, all CD8+ CDR3, were shared between patients and controls.

This clonotype occurred many times. Its antigen is unidentified. For CDR3 and TCR beta VDJ profiling, genomic DNA was the template used. MiXCR was run by TCRdb on the reads, yielding one entry per CDR3 protein. This sample has fewer than 250,000 distinct CDR3 sequences, with roughly half found just once. The CDR3 extends over 14 amino acids. V shed 2 bases and J shed 0 bases, with 6 bases lying between them. Looked up from germline, CDR1 is SEHNR and CDR2 is FQNEAQ (reference sequence). This TCR derives from a human donor in good health, serving as a control. The rearrangement links TRBV7-9 to TRBJ2-3; D not resolved. The sequenced sample consisted of sorted CD4+, CD8+, or CD8+CD57+ T cells (not recorded which) from PBMCs. CDR3 sequence (DNA): TGTGCCAGCAGCTTATCCCAGAGCACAGATACGCAGTATTTT. This translates into CASSLSQSTDTQYF.